The next 22 T cell receptor beta chains were all read from a single sample in a study of shared clonotypes between healthy human individuals. Assay used: immunoSEQ multiplex PCR; TCRdb lists only in-frame clones, some missing. The table lists around 1.1 million clones, approximately 80% of them singletons. The material sequenced was memory CD4+ T cells from PBMCs. Specified subset: CD45RA-negative fraction. Receptors originate from a man aged 18 to 30 in good health. Some clones in this sample may be carry-over from other donors' samples.

The chain carries TRBV2 and TRBJ2-2, with D perhaps matching TRBD2 (6 bases). The V end was cut by 4 bases, the J end by 2 bases, with 11 bases between. CDR3 size: 15 residues. Germline V gives CDR1 SNHLY, CDR2 FYNNEI. The DNA for the CDR3 is TGTGCCAGCAGTGGGGCGCGGGGCAACACCGGGGAGCTGTTTTTT. Translating gives CASSGARGNTGELFF.

The chain combines TRBV28 with TRBJ1-5, with D possibly being TRBD1 (5 bases). This CDR3 is 19 amino acids long. Germline CDR1 is MDHEN and CDR2 is SYDVKM. The V gene lost 4 bases and the J gene lost 0 bases, with 22 bases spanning the gap. CDR3 DNA: TGTGCCAGCAGTTCGGTAGCCGGGGGAGGCTCCTATAGCAATCAGCCCCAGCATTTT. Amino acid sequence: CASSSVAGGGSYSNQPQHF.

V usage is TRBV5-1 and J usage is TRBJ2-7, with 8 bases fitting TRBD2. Trimming cost V 4 bases and J 4 bases; bases outside gene matches: 10. The CDR3 has 15 amino acids. Germline CDR1 is SGHRS and CDR2 is YFSETQ. The CDR3: CASSEGSAGVYEQYF. The CDR3 bases are TGCGCCAGCAGCGAGGGATCAGCGGGGGTTTACGAGCAGTACTTC.

For the CDR3, the DNA is TGTGCCAGCAGCGGCGGGCAGGGCCGGGTTCAGGGAGATACGCAGTATTTT. Amino acids: CASSGGQGRVQGDTQYF. This rearrangement joins TRBV28 to TRBJ2-3; D may correspond to TRBD1 or TRBD2 (5 bases each). Germline CDR1 is MDHEN and CDR2 is SYDVKM. This CDR3 has 17 residues. Between the trimmed V and J ends, which lost 6 bases and 5 bases, there was a span of 24 bases. The full variable domain, with the rest looked up from reference TRBV28 and TRBJ2-3, is DVKVTQSSRYLVKRTGEKVFLECVQDMDHENMFWYRQDPGLGLRLIYFSYDVKMKEKGDIPEGYSVSREKKERFSLILESASTNQTSMYLCASSGGQGRVQGDTQYFGPGTRLTVL.

This chain connects TRBV6-5 to TRBJ2-3, with 13 bases that match TRBD2. The J segment lost 3 bases and the V segment lost 4 bases, leaving 4 bases of the junction unmatched. This CDR3 has 16 residues. Looked up from germline, CDR1 is MNHEY and CDR2 is SVGAGI. CDR3 nucleotides: TGTGCCAGCAGTTTATGGACTAGCGGGAGTACAGATACGCAGTATTTT. This encodes CASSLWTSGSTDTQYF.

This sequence joins TRBV6-1 and TRBJ1-5; D call uncertain. The V gene's germline CDR1 is MNHNS and CDR2 SASEGT. The germline V and J ends were trimmed by 8 bases and 6 bases, with 20 bases remaining between them. This CDR3 contains 15 residues. In DNA, the CDR3 is TGTGCCAGCGGCCGGGTCCCCAAGCCCACTCAGCCCCAGCATTTT. It specifies CASGRVPKPTQPQHF.

CDR3 DNA: TGTGCCAGTAGTCCTACGTGGGAGAGTGGGGAGACCCAGTACTTC. Encoded protein: CASSPTWESGETQYF. The rearrangement links TRBV19 to TRBJ2-5; a weak D match, TRBD2 (5 bases). The CDR3 is made up of 15 amino acids. Germline V gene data show CDR1 as LNHDA and CDR2 as SQIVND (reference sequence). Trimming left V 5 bases short and J 5 bases short, with 18 bases between.

The chain's CDR3 is CASSQDYGIFGVQPQHF. The CDR3 coding sequence is TGCGCCAGCAGCCAAGATTATGGGATATTCGGGGTCCAGCCCCAGCATTTT. This rearrangement joins TRBV4-1 to TRBJ1-5; D ambiguous. The CDR3 extends over 17 amino acids. Germline CDR1 is MGHRA and CDR2 is YSYEKL. V lost 0 bases to trimming and J lost 7 bases, with 19 bases between them.

This sequence joins TRBV6-5 and TRBJ2-7; D is undetermined. Deletions cut 8 bases from V and 3 bases from J, with 14 bases between. This CDR3 is built from 13 residues. Germline V gene data show CDR1 as MNHEY and CDR2 as SVGAGI. CDR3 sequence reads: CASGFLRSYEQYF. CDR3 DNA: TGTGCCAGCGGGTTTTTGCGGAGCTACGAGCAGTACTTC.

In DNA, the CDR3 is TGTGCCAGTAGTAGGGGGGCAGCCTACAATGAGCAGTTCTTC. Translating it yields CASSRGAAYNEQFF. The J gene is TRBJ2-1, the V gene TRBV19; either TRBD1 or TRBD2 may supply D (6 bases each). The CDR3 runs to 14 residues. V dropped 4 bases and J dropped 2 bases, with 9 bases sitting between them. CDR1 is LNHDA and CDR2 is SQIVND in the germline V gene (reference sequence).

V gene TRBV27 combines with J gene TRBJ1-5; the D gene is possibly TRBD1 (5 bases). Trimming shortened V by 7 bases and J by 4 bases, and 17 bases separated the two germline ends. The CDR3 loop spans 15 amino acids. CDR1 is MNHEY and CDR2 is SMNVEV in the germline V gene (reference sequence). The CDR3 is CASILKPGSNQPQHF. CDR3 sequence (DNA): TGTGCCAGCATCCTAAAGCCAGGGTCGAATCAGCCCCAGCATTTT.

This clone has only one observation. The V gene is TRBV7-6, the J gene TRBJ2-7; 9 bases map to TRBD1. CDR3 length equals 15 residues. CDR1 is SGHVS and CDR2 is FNYEAQ in the germline V gene. The junction had 8 bases not matched to a gene; V was cut back by 1 base and J by 7 bases. The chain's CDR3 is CASSLDGGTGLEQYF. CDR3 nucleotide sequence: TGTGCCAGCAGCTTAGATGGCGGGACAGGGTTGGAGCAGTACTTC.

The sample holds one count of this clone. The genes are TRBV6-5 and TRBJ2-7; D gene ambiguous. V was clipped by 2 bases and J by 6 bases, with 14 bases between them. Germline CDR1 MNHEY, CDR2 SVGAGI. This CDR3 is built from 14 residues. For the CDR3, the DNA is TGTGCCAGCAGTTACGGTCGAGCCCTGGGCGAGCAGTACTTC. It codes for CASSYGRALGEQYF.

This clone occurred once. This chain uses TRBV5-4 with TRBJ1-1, with a possible D match to TRBD1 (5 bases). Germline assignment: CDR1 SGHNT and CDR2 YYREEE (reference sequence). The CDR3 totals 15 residues. Trimming cost V 4 bases and J 2 bases, with 15 bases left between them. DNA of the CDR3: TGTGCCAGCAGCCCTGGGGGAACAGGTAACACTGAAGCTTTCTTT. It specifies CASSPGGTGNTEAFF.

The chain joins TRBV28 to TRBJ1-2; D not certain. The CDR3 covers 12 residues. Germline loops: CDR1 MDHEN, CDR2 SYDVKM. The germline V and J ends were trimmed by 5 bases and 1 base, with 5 bases remaining between them. CDR3 protein: CASSTNNYGYTF. CDR3 bases: TGTGCCAGCAGTACGAATAACTATGGCTACACCTTC.

This chain links TRBV9 with TRBJ2-3; weak D call: TRBD1 (5 bases). This CDR3 is built from 16 residues. Per the germline V gene, CDR1 is SGDLS and CDR2 is YYNGEE. V gave up 0 bases and J gave up 5 bases, with 16 bases separating them. CDR3 amino acids: CASSVGRSKGEDTQYF. CDR3 sequence (DNA): TGTGCCAGCAGCGTAGGACGGTCTAAAGGGGAAGATACGCAGTATTTT.

Regarding this clone: Distinct nucleotide sequences in the sample also encode this CDR3. The chain has TRBV5-6 and TRBJ2-4; D might be TRBD2 (5 bases). The length of the CDR3 is 12 residues. Trimming took 2 bases from V and 7 from J, leaving 7 bases between them. Germline CDR1 SGHDT, CDR2 YYEEEE. The DNA of the CDR3 is TGTGCCAGCAGCTTAGGAGGCAACATTCAGTACTTC. Protein product: CASSLGGNIQYF.

The chain uses TRBV7-2 and TRBJ2-7, with D perhaps matching TRBD2 (5 bases). The CDR3 is made up of 14 amino acids. V was trimmed by 2 bases and J by 6 bases, leaving 14 bases between them. Germline CDR1 SGHTA, CDR2 FQGNSA. The CDR3 DNA reads as TGTGCCAGCAGCTTAATAGGTCGGGGTAGCGAGCAGTACTTC. Protein sequence: CASSLIGRGSEQYF.

J is TRBJ2-3 and V is TRBV4-2, with 11 bases fitting TRBD2. The CDR3 length is 20 residues. Germline V gene lookup returns CDR1 LGHNA and CDR2 YNFKEQ. J was trimmed by 2 bases and V by 4 bases; bases with no gene match: 17. In nucleotides, the CDR3 is TGTGCCAGCAGCCGCTTCGGTGGGGGTAGCGGGAGGGTTATCACAGATACGCAGTATTTT. The encoded protein is CASSRFGGGSGRVITDTQYF.

The CDR3 loop is CASSPNFKPRGATTEAFF. CDR3 nucleotides: TGTGCCAGCAGCCCCAACTTTAAACCCAGGGGCGCGACCACTGAAGCTTTCTTT. The chain uses TRBV7-9 and TRBJ1-1; possibly TRBD1 for D (6 bases). Trimming cost V 5 bases and J 4 bases, with 26 bases left between them. In germline, CDR1 is SEHNR, CDR2 FQNEAQ (reference sequence). There are 18 residues in the CDR3. Full variable domain (rest looked up from reference TRBV7-9 and TRBJ1-1): DTGVSQNPRHKITKRGQNVTFRCDPISEHNRLYWYRQTLGQGPEFLTYFQNEAQLEKSRLLSDRFSAERPKGSFSTLEIQRTEQGDSAMYLCASSPNFKPRGATTEAFFGQGTRLTVV.

This chain links TRBV28 with TRBJ2-7, with TRBD2 matching over 12 bases. V dropped 1 base and J dropped 4; count of bases not matched to a gene: 8. The length of the CDR3 is 17 residues. CDR1 and CDR2 from the germline V gene are MDHEN and SYDVKM. CDR3 nucleotides: TGTGCCAGCAGTTTATTCCCCGCCACTAGCGGGAGGTACGAGCAGTACTTC. Protein sequence: CASSLFPATSGRYEQYF. Based on the CDR3 plus reference TRBV28 and TRBJ2-7, the full variable domain is DVKVTQSSRYLVKRTGEKVFLECVQDMDHENMFWYRQDPGLGLRLIYFSYDVKMKEKGDIPEGYSVSREKKERFSLILESASTNQTSMYLCASSLFPATSGRYEQYFGPGTRLTVT.

This chain joins TRBV28 and TRBJ2-3, with a weak D call TRBD2 (6 bases). Deletions cut 6 bases from V and 5 bases from J, with 21 bases between. The CDR3 contains 16 residues. CDR1 and CDR2 (germline): MDHEN, SYDVKM. The CDR3, as DNA: TGTGCCAGCAGGGCGCATGCGGGAATCGGGGTAGATACGCAGTATTTT. Protein product: CASRAHAGIGVDTQYF.